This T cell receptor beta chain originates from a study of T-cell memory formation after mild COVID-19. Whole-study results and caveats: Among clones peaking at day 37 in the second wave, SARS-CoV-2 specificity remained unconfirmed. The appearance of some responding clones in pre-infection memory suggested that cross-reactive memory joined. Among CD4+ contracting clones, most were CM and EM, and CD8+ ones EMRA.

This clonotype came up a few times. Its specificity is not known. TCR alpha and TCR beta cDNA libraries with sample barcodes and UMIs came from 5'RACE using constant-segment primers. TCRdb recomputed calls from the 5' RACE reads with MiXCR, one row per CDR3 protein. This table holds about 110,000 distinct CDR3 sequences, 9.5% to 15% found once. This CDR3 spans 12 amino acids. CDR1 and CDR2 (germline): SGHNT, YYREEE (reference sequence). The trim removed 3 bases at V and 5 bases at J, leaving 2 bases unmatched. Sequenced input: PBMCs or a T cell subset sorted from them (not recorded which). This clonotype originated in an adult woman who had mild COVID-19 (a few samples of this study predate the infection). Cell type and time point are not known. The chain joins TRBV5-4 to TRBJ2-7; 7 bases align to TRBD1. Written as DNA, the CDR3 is TGTGCCAGCAGCTCGACAGGGAACGAGCAGTACTTC. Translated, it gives CASSSTGNEQYF.